This T cell receptor (beta chain) originates from a study of blood T cells in healthy people across ages. General study points: In long-lived donors, naive CD4+ cell counts and diversity exceeded those of aged donors.

Then a second PCR, running roughly 7 to 11 cycles, was carried out with a sample-barcoded 5' primer and a J-beta primer mix. Researchers report that a template-switch adaptor with 12 random nucleotides tagged each cDNA molecule. TCRdb called the 5' RACE reads again in MiXCR, with one record for every CDR3 protein. This table holds about 320,000 distinct CDR3 sequences, around 30% found once. This clonotype was seen repeatedly, ten times or more. Its antigen is not identified. The clonotype was recovered from a woman in her 70s in good health. Material: blood.

This CDR3 reads CASSRQGMNTEAFF. The CDR3 nucleotides read TGTGCCAGCAGCCGACAGGGCATGAACACTGAAGCTTTCTTT. The chain carries TRBV3-1 and TRBJ1-1, with TRBD1 matching over 7 bases. With V trimmed by 4 bases and J by 0 bases, 2 bases remained unmatched. CDR1 is LGHDT and CDR2 is YNNKEL in the germline V gene (reference sequence). This CDR3 is built from 14 residues.